What follows describes a single TCR beta chain. Its antigen target is currently unknown. Nothing much larger sits one base from this clone, and base qualities are not available. V is trimmed back by 4 bases and J by 4 bases, and the junction contains 6 bases that no gene match accounts for. The germline V gene (reference sequence) supplies CDR1 MNHNY and CDR2 SVGAGI. The CDR3 runs 14 residues from the cysteine to the phenylalanine. Of all the DNA, just the CDR3 is kept, 42 bases in frame from base 1. The sample is drawn from a study of shared clonotypes between healthy human individuals (dated by TCRdb to 2019 to 2021). Some background on the complete study: The cohort included three men and a couple of women between 18 and 49 years of age. Per donor, three plates each were used for CD4 naive and CD4 memory, two for CD8 naive, and one for CD8 memory. Blood TCR repertoires of about 5 healthy adults were deeply sequenced to estimate repertoire size and the extent of clonotype sharing between individuals. To increase sequencing depth and limit assay-specific biases, different laboratories used diverse techniques to prepare libraries and sequence TCR repertoires. Leukapheresis yielded between about 0.8 and 8.9 billion PBMCs per donor. General conclusions and limits of the study: Across a few donors, approximately 5% of naive CD4, roughly 3.4% of naive CD8, under 2.5% of memory CD4, and 0.4% of memory CD8 clonotypes were shared. Rarefaction of sorted-subset datasets indicated incomplete sequencing despite the large sequencing depth. Larger estimated clonotype richness was generally found for naive subsets than for memory subsets. The small number of donors limited the genetic and exposure-history diversity represented. Sampling was restricted to blood, and TCR repertoires in tissues likely differ from the TCR repertoires found in blood. Compared with non-shared clonotypes, the clonotypes found in all four sorted-subset donors had higher generation probabilities. Pairwise subsampling indicated that sequencing depth was expected to affect the degree of clonotype sharing among donors.

Healthy HIV-negative adults with no recently reported acute infections or vaccinations were included as donors. All donors were Caucasian adults living in Nashville, Tennessee, USA. Magnetic negative selection was used to enrich CD4+ T cells, after which naive cells were positively selected on CD45RA and the negative fraction became the memory subset. After blood collection by leukapheresis, PBMCs were isolated using Ficoll-Histopaque density gradient centrifugation and then cryopreserved in the vapor phase of liquid nitrogen. Purity and quantity of every magnetically sorted T cell population were checked by analytical flow cytometry. Each sorted fraction had its genomic DNA isolated and then quantified by UV absorbance on a Nanodrop 2000c. Using the deep immunoSEQ assay, TCR CDR3 regions were amplified from genomic DNA by multiplex PCR. For each cell subset, the extracted genomic DNA was distributed evenly across all wells of several immunoSEQ 96-well plates, and each plate served as one replicate. For sorted subsets, each replicate PCR was loaded with approximately 0.2 ug genomic DNA, equivalent to about 33,000 T cell genomes. Purified libraries were quantified with a Qubit 3.0 fluorometer, sized on a Bioanalyzer 2100, and re-quantified with the KAPA Library Quantification kit. Every immunoSEQ 96-well plate was sequenced on a separate single-read 150-cycle Illumina NextSeq 550 flow cell. Per the authors' processing: Because the immunoSEQ output included only junctional sequences and no quality scores, the filtering could not be the same as the filtering used for full-length reads. Sequences were annotated with PyIR, a Python wrapper for IgBLAST v1.9, and V/J genes and CDR3 were assigned using IMGT germline references. Any read was removed if the V/J assignment was weak (E-value above 1e-6), the CDR3 was missing, or the read contained stop codons, out-of-frame junctions, or ambiguous translated residues. A V3J clonotype was defined by an identical inferred V gene, J gene, and CDR3 amino acid sequence. Percentage overlap between repertoires was computed as shared unique clonotypes divided by the size of the smaller repertoire. Richness of each repertoire was evaluated using RTK rarefaction, the Chao1 estimator, and Recon v2.1 estimates of unobserved clonotypes. Generation probabilities for all TCRbeta clonotypes obtained by the gDNA method from several donors were computed using OLGA. TCRdb obtained this table from immuneACCESS and retained in-frame rearrangements with V and J assigned. These tables miss some clones; where compared with another copy, unresolved V genes account for less than half of the shortfall, and the remainder is unexplained. The D gene and trimming were derived from the DNA, and the V and J assignments and clone size from that table. The sample table lists some 2,500,000 clones, 92% of them with a count of one. 0.3% to 0.4% of the sample belongs to the ten largest clones.

Here the chain combines TRBV6-6 and TRBJ2-5, with 7 central nucleotides matching TRBD1. The sequencing input was naive CD4+ T cells from PBMCs. Interpreted using the paper, the cell subset or site label stands for: CD45RA+ positively selected. This clonotype was sampled from a man aged 18-30 years in good health. Some clones in this sample may be carry-over from other donors' samples. The DNA reads TGTGCCAGCAGTTCCACGACAGGGTCAGAGACCCAGTACTTC. The translation is CASSSTTGSETQYF.